This T cell receptor (beta chain) emerged from a study of Ad26.COV2.S vaccination and SARS-CoV-2 variants. Study-level results: Those who received vaccine or placebo ended up with similar non-spike TCR breadth.

Profiling relied on immunoSEQ multiplex PCR, and the TCRdb table lists in-frame clones only, not all of them. The data hold just over 350,000 clones, with roughly 85% observed a single time. This sample's treatment: some 20 received Ad26.COV2.S at low or high dose, single or two shots; about 5 received placebo; per-sample allocation not given. Samples analyzed were those drawn on day 63 after the first vaccine or placebo injection. CDR3 length equals 15 residues. J gave up 2 bases and V 3 bases, and 5 bases lay outside the gene matches. Germline V lookup: CDR1 MNHNS, CDR2 SASEGT. Concerning this clone itself: Antigen: not known.

This rearrangement joins TRBV6-1 to TRBJ2-3; the match to TRBD1 covers 7 bases. The source is a person aged 18-65 years who received the Ad26.COV2.S COVID-19 vaccine or a placebo. This specimen consisted of peripheral blood, obtained in a trial of Ad26.COV2.S vaccine versus placebo. Here the CDR3 reads CASSEWTGYTDTQYF. The CDR3 coding sequence is TGTGCCAGCAGTGAGTGGACAGGATACACAGATACGCAGTATTTT.